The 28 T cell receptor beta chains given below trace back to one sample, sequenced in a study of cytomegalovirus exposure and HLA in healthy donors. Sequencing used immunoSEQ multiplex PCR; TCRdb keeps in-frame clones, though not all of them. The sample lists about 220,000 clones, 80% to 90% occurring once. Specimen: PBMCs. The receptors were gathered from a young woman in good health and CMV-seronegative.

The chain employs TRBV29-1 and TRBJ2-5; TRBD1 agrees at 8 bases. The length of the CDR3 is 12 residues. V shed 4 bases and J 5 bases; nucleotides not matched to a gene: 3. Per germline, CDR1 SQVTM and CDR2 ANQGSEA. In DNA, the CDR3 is TGCAGCGTTGCCAGGGGGCAGGAGACCCAGTACTTC. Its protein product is CSVARGQETQYF.

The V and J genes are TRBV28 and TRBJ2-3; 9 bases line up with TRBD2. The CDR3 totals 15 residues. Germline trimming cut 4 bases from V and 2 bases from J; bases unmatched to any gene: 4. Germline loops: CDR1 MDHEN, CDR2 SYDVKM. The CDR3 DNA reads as TGTGCCAGCAGTTACCTAGCGGGGTACACAGATACGCAGTATTTT. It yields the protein CASSYLAGYTDTQYF.

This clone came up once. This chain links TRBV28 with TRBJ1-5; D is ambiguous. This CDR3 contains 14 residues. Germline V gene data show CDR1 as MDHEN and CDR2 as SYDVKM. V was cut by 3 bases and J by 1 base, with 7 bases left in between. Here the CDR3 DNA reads TGTGCCAGCAGTTTTACTCCAAGCAATCAGCCCCAGCATTTT. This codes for CASSFTPSNQPQHF.

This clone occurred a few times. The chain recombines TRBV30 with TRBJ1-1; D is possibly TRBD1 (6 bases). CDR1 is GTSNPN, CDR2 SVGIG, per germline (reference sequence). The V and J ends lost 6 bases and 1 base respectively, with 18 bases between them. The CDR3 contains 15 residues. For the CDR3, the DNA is TGTGCCTGTAAACCGGACAGCTTCCCGAACACTGAAGCTTTCTTT. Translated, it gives CACKPDSFPNTEAFF.

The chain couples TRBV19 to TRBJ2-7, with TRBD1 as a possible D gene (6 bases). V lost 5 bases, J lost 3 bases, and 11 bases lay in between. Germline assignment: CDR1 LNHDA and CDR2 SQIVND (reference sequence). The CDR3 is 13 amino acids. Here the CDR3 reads CASSAGQFYEQYF. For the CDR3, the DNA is TGTGCCAGTAGTGCCGGACAGTTCTACGAGCAGTACTTC. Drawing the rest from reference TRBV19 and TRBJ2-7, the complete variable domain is DGGITQSPKYLFRKEGQNVTLSCEQNLNHDAMYWYRQDPGQGLRLIYYSQIVNDFQKGDIAEGYSVSREKKESFPLTVTSAQKNPTAFYLCASSAGQFYEQYFGPGTRLTVT.

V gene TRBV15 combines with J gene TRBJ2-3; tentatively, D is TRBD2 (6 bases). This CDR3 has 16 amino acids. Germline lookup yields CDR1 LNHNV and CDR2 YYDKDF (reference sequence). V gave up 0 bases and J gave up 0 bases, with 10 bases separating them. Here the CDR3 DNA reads TGTGCCACCAGCAGAGAACTAGCTAAAAGCACAGATACGCAGTATTTT. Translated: CATSRELAKSTDTQYF.

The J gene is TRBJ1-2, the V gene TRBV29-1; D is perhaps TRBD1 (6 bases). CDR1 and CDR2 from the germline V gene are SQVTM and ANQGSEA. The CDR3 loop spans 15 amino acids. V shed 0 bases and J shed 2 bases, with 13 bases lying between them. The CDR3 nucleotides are TGCAGCGTTGAAGAATCCGGGACAACAAACTATGGCTACACCTTC. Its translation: CSVEESGTTNYGYTF.

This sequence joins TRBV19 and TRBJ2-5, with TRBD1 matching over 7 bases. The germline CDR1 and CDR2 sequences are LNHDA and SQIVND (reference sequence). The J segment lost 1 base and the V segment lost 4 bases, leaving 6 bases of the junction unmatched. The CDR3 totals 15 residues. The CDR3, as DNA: TGTGCCAGTAGTACGGGACAGCTGCCCCAAGAGACCCAGTACTTC. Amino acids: CASSTGQLPQETQYF.

The CDR3, as DNA: TGCGCCAGCAGCTTGGAGATAGCGGGAGGGACCCAGTACTTC. This translates into CASSLEIAGGTQYF. The chain uses TRBV5-1 and TRBJ2-5; 10 bases align to TRBD2. Germline V gives CDR1 SGHRS, CDR2 YFSETQ. Losses at the gene ends were 0 bases for V and 7 bases for J; bases not matched to a gene: 3. This CDR3 comprises 14 residues.

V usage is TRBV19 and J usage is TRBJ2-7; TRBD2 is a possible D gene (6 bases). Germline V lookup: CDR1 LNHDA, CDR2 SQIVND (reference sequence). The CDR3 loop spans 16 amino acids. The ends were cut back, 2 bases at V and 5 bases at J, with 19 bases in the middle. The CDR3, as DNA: TGTGCCAGTAGTATATCATCCGGGGGTGAGCAAAACGAGCAGTACTTC. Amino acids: CASSISSGGEQNEQYF.

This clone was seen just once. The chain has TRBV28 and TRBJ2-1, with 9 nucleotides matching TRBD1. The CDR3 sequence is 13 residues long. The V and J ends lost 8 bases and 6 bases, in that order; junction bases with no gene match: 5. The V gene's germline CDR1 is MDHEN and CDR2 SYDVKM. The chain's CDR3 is CASSGQGSNEQFF. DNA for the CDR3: TGTGCCAGCTCGGGACAGGGTTCCAATGAGCAGTTCTTC.

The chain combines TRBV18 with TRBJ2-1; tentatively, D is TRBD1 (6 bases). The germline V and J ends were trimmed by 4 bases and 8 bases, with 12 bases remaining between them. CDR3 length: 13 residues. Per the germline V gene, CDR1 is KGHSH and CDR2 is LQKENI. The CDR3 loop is CASSREGVDEQFF. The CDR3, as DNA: TGTGCCAGCTCACGCGAGGGGGTCGATGAGCAGTTCTTC.

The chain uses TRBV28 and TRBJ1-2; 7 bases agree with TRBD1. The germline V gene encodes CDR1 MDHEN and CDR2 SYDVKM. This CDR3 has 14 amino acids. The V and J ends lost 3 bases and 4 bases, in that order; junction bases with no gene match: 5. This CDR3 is CASSFRTGLYGYTF. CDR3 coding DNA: TGTGCCAGCAGTTTTCGGACAGGCCTCTATGGCTACACCTTC.

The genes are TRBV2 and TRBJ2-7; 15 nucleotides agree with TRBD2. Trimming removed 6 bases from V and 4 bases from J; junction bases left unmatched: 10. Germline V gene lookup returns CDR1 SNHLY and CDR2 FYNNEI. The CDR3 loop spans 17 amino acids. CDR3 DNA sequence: TGTGCCAGCAGAGGACTAGCGGGAGGGCCTCGGGGATACGAGCAGTACTTC. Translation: CASRGLAGGPRGYEQYF.

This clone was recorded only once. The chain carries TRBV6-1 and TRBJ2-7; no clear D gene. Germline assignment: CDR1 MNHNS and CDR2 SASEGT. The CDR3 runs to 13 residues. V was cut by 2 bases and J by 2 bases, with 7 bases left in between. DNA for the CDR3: TGTGCCAGCAGTGAATCAGATACCTACGAGCAGTACTTC. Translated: CASSESDTYEQYF.

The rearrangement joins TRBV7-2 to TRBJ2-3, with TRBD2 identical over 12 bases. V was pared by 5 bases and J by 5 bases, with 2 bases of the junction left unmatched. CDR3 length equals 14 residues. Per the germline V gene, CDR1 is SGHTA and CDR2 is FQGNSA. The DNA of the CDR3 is TGTGCCAGCAGCCCGGGACTAGCGGGAGATACGCAGTATTTT. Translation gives CASSPGLAGDTQYF.

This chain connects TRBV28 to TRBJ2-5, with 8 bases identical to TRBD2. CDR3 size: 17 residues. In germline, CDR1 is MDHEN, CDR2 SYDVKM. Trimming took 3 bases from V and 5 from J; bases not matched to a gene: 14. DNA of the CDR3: TGTGCCAGCAGTTTCTACCGACTGAGCGGGAGTACCGAGACCCAGTACTTC. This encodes CASSFYRLSGSTETQYF.

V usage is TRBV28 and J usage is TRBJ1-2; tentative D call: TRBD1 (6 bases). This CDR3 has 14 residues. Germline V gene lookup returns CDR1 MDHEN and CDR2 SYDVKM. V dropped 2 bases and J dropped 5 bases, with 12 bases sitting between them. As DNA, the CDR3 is TGTGCCAGCAGTTTACTGGACAGCCAGTATGGCTACACCTTC. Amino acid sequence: CASSLLDSQYGYTF.

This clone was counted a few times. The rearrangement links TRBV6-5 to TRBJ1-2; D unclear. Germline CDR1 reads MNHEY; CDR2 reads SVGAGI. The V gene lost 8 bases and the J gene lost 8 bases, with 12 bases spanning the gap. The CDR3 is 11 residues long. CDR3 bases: TGTGCCAGCGCTCGGGGTGGGGGCTACACCTTC. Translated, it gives CASARGGGYTF.

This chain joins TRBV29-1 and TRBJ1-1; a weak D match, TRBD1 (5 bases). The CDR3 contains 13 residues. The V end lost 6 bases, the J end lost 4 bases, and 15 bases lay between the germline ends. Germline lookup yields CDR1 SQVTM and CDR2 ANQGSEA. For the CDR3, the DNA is TGCAGCGTAGACCAGGGAATGGGCACTGAAGCTTTCTTT. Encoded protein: CSVDQGMGTEAFF.

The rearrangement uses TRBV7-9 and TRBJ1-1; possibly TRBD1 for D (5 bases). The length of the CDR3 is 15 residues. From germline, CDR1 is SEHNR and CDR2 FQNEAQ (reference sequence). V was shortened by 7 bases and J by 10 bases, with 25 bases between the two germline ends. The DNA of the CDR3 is TGTGCCAGCATGGGGGGTCTCGGTTCCCGACCAGGAGCTTTCTTT. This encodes CASMGGLGSRPGAFF.

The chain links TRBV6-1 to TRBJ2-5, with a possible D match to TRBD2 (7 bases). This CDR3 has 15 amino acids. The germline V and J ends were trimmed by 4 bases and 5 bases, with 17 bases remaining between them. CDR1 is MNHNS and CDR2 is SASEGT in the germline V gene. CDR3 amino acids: CASSGEGGVGETQYF. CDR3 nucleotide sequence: TGTGCCAGCAGTGGGGAGGGGGGGGTAGGGGAGACCCAGTACTTC.

The DNA for the CDR3 is TGTGCCAGCAGTTTATCCGGGACAGACTACGAGCAGTACTTC. This encodes CASSLSGTDYEQYF. The gene calls are TRBV27 and TRBJ2-7; 7 nucleotides match TRBD1. The germline V gene has CDR1 MNHEY and CDR2 SMNVEV (reference sequence). The CDR3 is 14 amino acids. V was pared by 0 bases and J by 3 bases, with 2 bases of the junction left unmatched.

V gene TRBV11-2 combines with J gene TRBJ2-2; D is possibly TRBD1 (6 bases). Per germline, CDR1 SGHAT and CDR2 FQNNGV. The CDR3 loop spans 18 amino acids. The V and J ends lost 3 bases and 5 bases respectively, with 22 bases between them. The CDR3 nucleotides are TGTGCCAGCAGCTTGTGGCAGGGGAGTCGGGTGTGGACCGGGGAGCTGTTTTTT. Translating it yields CASSLWQGSRVWTGELFF.

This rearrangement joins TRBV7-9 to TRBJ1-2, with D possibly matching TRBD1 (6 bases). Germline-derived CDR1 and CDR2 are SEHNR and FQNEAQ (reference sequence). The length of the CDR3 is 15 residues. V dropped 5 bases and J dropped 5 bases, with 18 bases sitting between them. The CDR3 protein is CASSPITPTGYGYTF. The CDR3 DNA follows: TGTGCCAGCAGCCCCATTACCCCGACAGGTTATGGCTACACCTTC.

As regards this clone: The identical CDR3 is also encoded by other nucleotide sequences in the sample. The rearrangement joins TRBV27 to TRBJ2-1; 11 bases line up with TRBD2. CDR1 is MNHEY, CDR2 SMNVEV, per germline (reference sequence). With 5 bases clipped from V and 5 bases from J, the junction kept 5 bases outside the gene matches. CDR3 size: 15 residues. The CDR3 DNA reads TGTGCCAGCAGTCCAGGGACTAGCGGACACAATGAGCAGTTCTTC. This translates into CASSPGTSGHNEQFF.

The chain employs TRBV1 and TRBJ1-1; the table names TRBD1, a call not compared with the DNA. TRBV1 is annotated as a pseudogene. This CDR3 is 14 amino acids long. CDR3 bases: TGCACCAGCAGCCAATCAACAGGGTATGGTGAAGCTTTCTTT. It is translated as CTSSQSTGYGEAFF.

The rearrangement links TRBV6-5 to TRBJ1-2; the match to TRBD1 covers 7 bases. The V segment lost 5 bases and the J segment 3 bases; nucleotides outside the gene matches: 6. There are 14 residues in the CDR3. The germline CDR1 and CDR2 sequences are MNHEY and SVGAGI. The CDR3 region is CASSAHTGDYGYTF. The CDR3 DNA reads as TGTGCCAGCAGTGCGCATACAGGGGACTATGGCTACACCTTC.